Presented here are 29 T cell receptor beta chains from one specimen sequenced in a study of blood T cell repertoires in COVID-19. The protocol was immunoSEQ multiplex PCR, while the TCRdb copy is restricted to in-frame clones and leaves out a portion. The sample has around 200,000 clones; 75% to 90% are singletons. Sequenced sample: PBMCs or T cells enriched from blood (not recorded which). Receptor source: a woman aged 18-35 years who had recovered from COVID-19.

This clone was seen once. This CDR3 reads CAWSGSGSRYEQYF. The CDR3 DNA sequence: TGTGCCTGGAGTGGCAGCGGGAGTCGGTACGAGCAGTACTTC. The chain recombines TRBV30 with TRBJ2-7; 8 nucleotides align to TRBD2. Germline V lookup: CDR1 GTSNPN, CDR2 SVGIG (reference sequence). V shed 1 base, J shed 4 bases, and the junction held 6 bases outside the gene matches. The CDR3 length is 14 residues.

V is TRBV6-5 and J is TRBJ2-7; 15 nucleotides match TRBD2. Germline-derived CDR1 and CDR2 are MNHEY and SVGAGI. The CDR3 has 15 amino acids. The trim removed 6 bases at V and 4 bases at J, leaving 4 bases unmatched. CDR3 nucleotides: TGTGCCAGCAGAGACGGACTAGCGGGAGGGTACGAGCAGTACTTC. Protein sequence: CASRDGLAGGYEQYF.

On this clone itself: The sample carries other DNA sequences with the same CDR3. The V and J genes are TRBV7-3 and TRBJ2-2; no clear D gene. Trimming stripped 4 bases from V and 3 bases from J, with 3 bases between. There are 12 residues in the CDR3. The germline gives CDR1 SGHTA, CDR2 FQGTGA. The DNA of the CDR3 is TGTGCCAGCAGCTCGGACACCGGGGAGCTGTTTTTT. Encoded protein: CASSSDTGELFF.

J is TRBJ2-2 and V is TRBV6-2 or TRBV6-3, with D possibly being TRBD1 (6 bases). V dropped 6 bases and J dropped 3 bases, with 8 bases sitting between them. CDR3 length: 13 residues. CDR1 MNHEY and CDR2 SVGEGT come from the germline V gene. The CDR3 bases are TGTGCCAGCAGCTCAGGGGACACCGGGGAGCTGTTTTTT. As protein: CASSSGDTGELFF.

The rearrangement joins TRBV14 to TRBJ1-2, with D unclear. V was trimmed by 0 bases and J by 5 bases, leaving 13 bases between them. CDR1 SGHDN and CDR2 FVKESK come from the germline V gene. CDR3 length: 15 residues. The CDR3 DNA sequence: TGTGCCAGCAGCCAAGATCAGGAAAGTTTTTATGGCTACACCTTC. It translates to CASSQDQESFYGYTF.

This chain links TRBV30 with TRBJ1-1, with D possibly TRBD1 on 6 matching bases. The CDR3 is 12 amino acids. Per the germline V gene, CDR1 is GTSNPN and CDR2 is SVGIG (reference sequence). Trimming cost V 2 bases and J 8 bases, with 12 bases left between them. CDR3 amino acids: CAWSPRGIEAFF. In DNA form, the CDR3 reads TGTGCCTGGAGTCCAAGGGGGATCGAAGCTTTCTTT.

The chain has TRBV28 and TRBJ1-4, with TRBD1 as a possible D gene (5 bases). The CDR3 length is 14 residues. V was pared by 4 bases and J by 6 bases, with 12 bases between. The germline CDR1 and CDR2 sequences are MDHEN and SYDVKM. The CDR3 DNA sequence: TGTGCCAGCAGTTGGTCAGGGTCGGATGAAAAACTGTTTTTT. It yields the protein CASSWSGSDEKLFF. Combining the CDR3 with reference TRBV28 and TRBJ1-4 gives the whole variable domain DVKVTQSSRYLVKRTGEKVFLECVQDMDHENMFWYRQDPGLGLRLIYFSYDVKMKEKGDIPEGYSVSREKKERFSLILESASTNQTSMYLCASSWSGSDEKLFFGSGTQLSVL.

V gene TRBV7-9 combines with J gene TRBJ2-7; 13 nucleotides match TRBD2. The V and J ends lost 4 bases and 5 bases, in that order; junction bases with no gene match: 17. This CDR3 is built from 19 residues. Germline-derived CDR1 and CDR2 are SEHNR and FQNEAQ (reference sequence). DNA of the CDR3: TGTGCCAGCAGCTCGCTCGGACCCGGGACTAGCGGGATTCTTAACGAGCAGTACTTC. Amino acids: CASSSLGPGTSGILNEQYF. Variable domain in full (rest from reference TRBV7-9 and TRBJ2-7): DTGVSQNPRHKITKRGQNVTFRCDPISEHNRLYWYRQTLGQGPEFLTYFQNEAQLEKSRLLSDRFSAERPKGSFSTLEIQRTEQGDSAMYLCASSSLGPGTSGILNEQYFGPGTRLTVT.

The gene calls are TRBV30 and TRBJ1-6, with D possibly matching TRBD1 (6 bases). The CDR3 length is 14 residues. Deletions cut 5 bases from V and 7 bases from J, with 15 bases between. Germline assignment: CDR1 GTSNPN and CDR2 SVGIG (reference sequence). The CDR3 sequence: CAWDTGHRNSPLHF. CDR3 sequence (DNA): TGTGCCTGGGACACGGGACACCGAAATTCACCCCTCCACTTT. The whole variable domain, remainder taken from reference TRBV30 and TRBJ1-6, is SQTIHQWPATLVQPVGSPLSLECTVEGTSNPNLYWYRQAAGRGLQLLFYSVGIGQISSEVPQNLSASRPQDRQFILSSKKLLLSDSGFYLCAWDTGHRNSPLHFGNGTRLTVT.

This chain connects TRBV9 to TRBJ1-1, with D unresolved. V was trimmed by 4 bases and J by 0 bases, leaving 13 bases between them. This CDR3 contains 15 residues. CDR1 is SGDLS, CDR2 YYNGEE, per germline. The CDR3 protein is CASSRGERMNTEAFF. The DNA of the CDR3 is TGTGCCAGCAGCCGTGGGGAGAGGATGAACACTGAAGCTTTCTTT.

The J gene is TRBJ1-1, the V gene TRBV3-1 (or the pseudogene TRBV3-2), with unresolved D. Trimming shortened V by 8 bases and J by 4 bases, and 8 bases separated the two germline ends. Germline CDR1 LGHDT, CDR2 YNNKEL (reference sequence). The CDR3 has 11 residues. The CDR3 spells CASAVGTEAFF. CDR3 in DNA: TGTGCCAGCGCGGTGGGCACTGAAGCTTTCTTT.

The rearrangement uses TRBV7-3 and TRBJ2-1; 7 bases align to TRBD2. The CDR3 runs to 13 residues. CDR1 and CDR2 from the germline V gene are SGHTA and FQGTGA. Trimming cost V 4 bases and J 8 bases; bases outside gene matches: 5. The CDR3 nucleotides read TGTGCCAGCAGCTGGGGGGGAGCCTATGAGCAGTTCTTC. Translating gives CASSWGGAYEQFF.

V and J are TRBV3-1 (or the pseudogene TRBV3-2) and TRBJ2-7, with TRBD2 identical over 7 bases. The CDR3 consists of 15 residues. Per the germline V gene, CDR1 is LGHDT and CDR2 is YNNKEL (reference sequence). J was trimmed by 6 bases and V by 0 bases; bases with no gene match: 8. In DNA form, the CDR3 reads TGTGCCAGCAGCCAAGACGGGGGGAGGGCCCGCGAGCAGTACTTC. Translated, it gives CASSQDGGRAREQYF.

The chain couples TRBV27 to TRBJ2-1, with 10 bases lining up with TRBD2. CDR3 length: 17 residues. V was pared by 6 bases and J by 4 bases, with 12 bases of the junction left unmatched. From germline, CDR1 is MNHEY and CDR2 SMNVEV (reference sequence). The chain's CDR3 is CASRPYTLAGAYNEQFF. Written as DNA, the CDR3 is TGTGCCAGCAGACCCTATACTCTAGCGGGAGCGTACAATGAGCAGTTCTTC.

CDR3 sequence (DNA): TGTGCCAGCTCACCGATGGTCGAGAGGGAGACCCAGTACTTC. Translated: CASSPMVERETQYF. The genes are TRBV18 and TRBJ2-5; the D is unclear. CDR1 and CDR2 (germline): KGHSH, LQKENI. The V gene lost 3 bases and the J gene lost 5 bases, with 13 bases spanning the gap. This CDR3 spans 14 amino acids.

The chain uses TRBV19 and TRBJ2-3; D might be TRBD2 (6 bases). This CDR3 spans 15 amino acids. CDR1 and CDR2 from the germline V gene are LNHDA and SQIVND (reference sequence). Between the trimmed V and J ends, which lost 6 bases and 1 base, there was a span of 14 bases. CDR3 loop: CASSQAGRRTDTQYF. In DNA form, the CDR3 reads TGTGCCAGTAGCCAGGCGGGGCGGCGCACAGATACGCAGTATTTT.

The sample holds one count of this clone. The gene calls are TRBV25-1 and TRBJ2-6, with 7 nucleotides matching TRBD1. This CDR3 is 17 amino acids long. The V gene end was trimmed by 5 bases and the J gene end by 3 bases; junction bases not matched to a gene: 10. Per the germline V gene, CDR1 is MGHDK and CDR2 is SYGVNS. CDR3 sequence: CASSQTTGRFGANVLTF. The CDR3 region has the DNA TGTGCCAGCAGTCAAACGACAGGGCGTTTTGGGGCCAACGTCCTGACTTTC.

The chain employs TRBV27 and TRBJ2-7, with a weak D call TRBD2 (5 bases). CDR3 size: 16 residues. Trimming left V 6 bases short and J 3 bases short, with 21 bases between. Germline V gene data show CDR1 as MNHEY and CDR2 as SMNVEV (reference sequence). The CDR3 protein is CASSPRVGHGSYEQYF. Here the CDR3 DNA reads TGTGCCAGCAGCCCGAGGGTGGGCCACGGAAGCTACGAGCAGTACTTC.

This clone was observed a single time. The chain uses TRBV11-1 and TRBJ2-3; the D is unclear. CDR3 length: 15 residues. Trimming left V 1 base short and J 10 bases short, with 18 bases between. Germline V lookup: CDR1 SGHAT, CDR2 FQDESV (reference sequence). DNA of the CDR3: TGTGCCAGCAGCTTAGGTGGCAGCTCTGATGAGGCGCAGTATTTT. Residues: CASSLGGSSDEAQYF. The full variable domain, completed using reference TRBV11-1 and TRBJ2-3, is EAEVAQSPRYKITEKSQAVAFWCDPISGHATLYWYRQILGQGPELLVQFQDESVVDDSQLPKDRFSAERLKGVDSTLKIQPAELGDSAMYLCASSLGGSSDEAQYFGPGTRLTVL.

The rearrangement links TRBV4-1 to TRBJ1-5; possibly TRBD1 for D (6 bases). The CDR3 loop spans 14 amino acids. Trimming pared 1 base from V and 6 bases from J, leaving 10 bases between. Germline lookup yields CDR1 MGHRA and CDR2 YSYEKL. The DNA for the CDR3 is TGCGCCAGCAGCCAAGTTCAGGGGAGTCAGCCCCAGCATTTT. As protein: CASSQVQGSQPQHF.

CDR3 loop: CASSYSQRGGMHEQYF. The CDR3 nucleotides are TGTGCCAGCAGTTACTCGCAAAGGGGAGGAATGCACGAGCAGTACTTC. The chain couples TRBV6-5 to TRBJ2-7; D possibly corresponds to TRBD2 (6 bases). There are 16 residues in the CDR3. V gave up 0 bases and J gave up 5 bases, with 17 bases separating them. Germline CDR1 is MNHEY and CDR2 is SVGAGI.

V usage is TRBV10-3 and J usage is TRBJ2-5; 7 positions agree with TRBD1. Germline CDR1 is ENHRY and CDR2 is SYGVKD. The junction had 3 bases not matched to a gene; V was cut back by 5 bases and J by 0 bases. This CDR3 spans 14 amino acids. The CDR3 DNA reads TGTGCCATCAGTTCCGGGACAGACCAAGAGACCCAGTACTTC. Protein: CAISSGTDQETQYF.

The chain links TRBV4-1 to TRBJ2-7, with D possibly matching TRBD2 (6 bases). The CDR3 extends over 16 amino acids. From germline, CDR1 is MGHRA and CDR2 YSYEKL. V was clipped by 0 bases and J by 4 bases, with 16 bases between them. For the CDR3, the DNA is TGCGCCAGCAGCCAAGAGGGACTTTCACCCTTTTACGAGCAGTACTTC. Its translation: CASSQEGLSPFYEQYF.

This clone was detected only once. The rearrangement uses TRBV19 and TRBJ1-2; 7 bases align to TRBD1. Germline CDR1 LNHDA, CDR2 SQIVND (reference sequence). V lost 2 bases, J lost 3 bases, and 6 bases stayed unmatched. The CDR3 is 15 residues long. As DNA, the CDR3 is TGTGCCAGTAGTATAAAAGGGGGCGCCCACTATGGCTACACCTTC. This gives the protein CASSIKGGAHYGYTF.

This chain's CDR3 is CASSRTGPTEAFF. In DNA form, the CDR3 reads TGTGCCAGCAGCCGGACAGGGCCCACTGAAGCTTTCTTT. J is TRBJ1-1 and V is TRBV7-9; TRBD1 agrees at 8 bases. The CDR3 has 13 amino acids. Germline CDR1 and CDR2: SEHNR and FQNEAQ (reference sequence). The ends lost 5 bases at V and 4 bases at J; junction bases unmatched: 3.

V and J are TRBV13 and TRBJ2-1, with 12 bases matching TRBD2. Germline-derived CDR1 and CDR2 are PRHDT and FYEKMQ (reference sequence). V was pared by 4 bases and J by 3 bases, with 4 bases of the junction left unmatched. The CDR3 loop spans 16 amino acids. CDR3 in amino acids: CASSSGTSGLYNEQFF. In DNA, the CDR3 is TGTGCCAGCAGCTCTGGGACTAGCGGGCTCTACAATGAGCAGTTCTTC.

The V gene is TRBV5-1, the J gene TRBJ2-3; the match to TRBD1 covers 7 bases. Trimming at V came to 2 bases and at J to 5 bases, leaving 8 bases not matched to a gene. The CDR3 is 15 amino acids. Germline CDR1 is SGHRS and CDR2 is YFSETQ. The CDR3 loop is CASSFGQAGGDTQYF. The CDR3 DNA sequence: TGCGCCAGCAGCTTCGGACAGGCAGGAGGAGATACGCAGTATTTT.

This chain uses TRBV5-1 with TRBJ2-1; TRBD2 matches at 9 bases. The CDR3 loop spans 15 amino acids. The germline gives CDR1 SGHRS, CDR2 YFSETQ. The V and J ends lost 4 bases and 10 bases, in that order; junction bases with no gene match: 12. The CDR3 nucleotides are TGCGCCAGCAGCCTTCTAGCGGGACAAAGGGGGGAGCAGTTCTTC. Encoded protein: CASSLLAGQRGEQFF.

The chain carries TRBV6-2 or TRBV6-3 and TRBJ2-1; 7 bases are shared with TRBD1. CDR3 length: 14 residues. The germline V gene has CDR1 MNHEY and CDR2 SVGEGT. V dropped 2 bases and J dropped 6; count of bases not matched to a gene: 4. This CDR3 is CASSYTGTVNEQFF. The CDR3 DNA sequence: TGTGCCAGCAGTTACACCGGGACAGTCAATGAGCAGTTCTTC.